This T cell receptor (beta chain) derives from a study of T cell responses to AZD1222 COVID-19 vaccine (dated by TCRdb to 2020 to 2023). For the study in its entirety: AZD1222 recipients whose second dose came at about 4 weeks and those whose second dose came at about 12 weeks were combined into one group, since spike-specific TCR depth and breadth did not differ between the two schedules. A total of under 250 trial participants underwent TCR sequencing, of whom 200 to 220 had received two doses of AZD1222 and around 25 had received two doses of the MenACWY control vaccine. Trial participants were enrolled into age subgroups of 18-55, 56-69 and 70-plus years, which contained around 150, 28 and 57 TCR-sequenced participants, respectively. The paper as a whole reports these results and caveats: Reportedly, close to half of the unique spike-specific TCRs recognized epitopes lying outside the regions that are mutated in the B.1.351 and B.1.1.7 variants. Only six or seven AZD1222 recipients were SARS-CoV-2 seropositive at baseline, limiting conclusions about previously exposed vaccinees. Because no day 14 peak-response samples were available, the repertoires could be characterized only after the peak T cell response. After two AZD1222 doses, spike-specific TCR breadth and depth were significantly higher than at day 0 and than in MenACWY recipients. Most participants were white British and females outnumbered males, and the authors suggested that clonal diversity may have been underestimated. The 56-69-year group was small, and its depth increase did not reach significance, likely because of low power. The whole spike protein was spanned by vaccine-associated CD4 TCRs, and dominant responses were seen in regions 160-218 and 743-854.

Taken from cysteine to phenylalanine, the CDR3 has 17 residues. Kept here is only the CDR3 DNA, which spans 51 bases and is read in frame from base 1. CDR1 SGHNT and CDR2 YYREEE are derived from the germline V gene (reference sequence). V and J are truncated by 4 bases and 7 bases respectively, leaving an intervening sequence of 21 bases. The CDR3 regions of human TCRbeta chains were analyzed by immunosequencing. The original pipeline was this. Repertoire TCRs were checked for matches against a reference library of SARS-CoV-2-specific TCRs that had been generated using the MIRA antigen-specificity platform. Breadth meant the fraction of unique TCRs that were SARS-CoV-2-associated, whereas depth meant the fraction of total T cells that were SARS-CoV-2-associated. Using the MIRA data, each spike-specific TCR was assigned both to the spike region to which the TCR was reactive and to a CD4 or CD8 class. Log10-transformed breadth and depth values were compared by one-way ANOVA with Sidak's multiple comparisons tests. TCRdb took over this immuneACCESS table, retaining in-frame rearrangements with V and J assigned. Such tables are incomplete; in checked studies, under half of the missing clones stem from an unresolved V gene, and the remainder is unexplained. The D gene and trimming were derived from the DNA, and the V and J assignments and clone size from that table. A total of about 56,000 clones appear in this sample, 80% to 90% of them only once. About 15% of the sample goes to the ten largest clones.

As to this clone: Its target antigen remains unknown. Base qualities are not recorded, but no much larger clone differs from it by a single base.

According to the study, the label for this sample's time point signals: baseline before first vaccination. Vaccinee samples were obtained from the UK trials COV001 and COV002, which included a single-blind randomized controlled phase 2/3 trial of AZD1222 (ChAdOx1 nCoV-19) in healthy adults. For TCRbeta chain sequencing, PBMC samples were collected from trial participants at day 0 and at day 28 after the second dose. The sequence joins TRBV5-4 to TRBJ1-6; the D gene is perhaps TRBD1, from 5 matching bases. The sequencing here drew on peripheral blood, taken on day 0 of AZD1222 vaccination. This TCR was recovered from an adult in good health. This receptor carries the CDR3 CASSLFRGSEGNSPLHF. The nucleotides read TGTGCCAGCAGCCTATTCCGGGGTTCAGAGGGGAATTCACCCCTCCACTTT. The entire variable domain, with the stretches around the CDR3 drawn from the reference TRBV5-4 and TRBJ1-6 proteins, is ETGVTQSPTHLIKTRGQQVTLRCSSQSGHNTVSWYQQALGQGPQFIFQYYREEENGRGNFPPRFSGLQFPNYSSELNVNALELDDSALYLCASSLFRGSEGNSPLHFGNGTRLTVT.